The TCR beta chain under discussion was sequenced for a study of blood T cell repertoires in COVID-19. Overall study: Spain, Italy and the United States supplied samples that represented acute and convalescent COVID-19. T cells, B-cell-depleted T cells, or PBMCs supplied cDNA or gDNA.

Generated by immunoSEQ multiplex PCR, the TCRdb table keeps only in-frame clones and is missing some. This table has tens of thousands of clones, approximately 84% appearing once. Looked up from germline, CDR1 is KGHSH and CDR2 is LQKENI. J lost 4 bases, V lost 1 base, and 4 bases had no gene match. The CDR3 spans 16 residues. Material: peripheral blood. This clonotype originated in a man aged 65-85 years with COVID-19, enrolled during active disease. V is TRBV18 and J is TRBJ2-3, with 11 bases that match TRBD2. CDR3 sequence: CASSPRVAGGADTQYF. In DNA, the CDR3 is TGTGCCAGCTCACCACGTGTAGCGGGGGGGGCAGATACGCAGTATTTT.